Below are 11 T cell receptor beta chains sequenced from a single sample in a study of blood T cell repertoires in COVID-19. This table comes from immunoSEQ multiplex PCR, and its TCRdb copy is limited to in-frame clones, with some not included. In the table there are under 200,000 clones, roughly 83% of which are singletons. Material for sequencing was PBMCs or T cells enriched from blood (not recorded which). These receptor sequences come from a man aged 40-50 years with acute COVID-19.

The chain recombines TRBV15 with TRBJ2-1, with TRBD2 identical over 7 bases. Trimming took 3 bases from V and 7 from J; bases not matched to a gene: 12. Germline V gene lookup returns CDR1 LNHNV and CDR2 YYDKDF (reference sequence). The CDR3 loop spans 16 amino acids. The CDR3 region is CATSRRSLAEENEQFF. CDR3 nucleotide sequence: TGTGCCACCAGCAGGAGAAGTCTAGCGGAGGAGAATGAGCAGTTCTTC.

The rearrangement links TRBV7-8 to TRBJ1-4; D is perhaps TRBD1 (6 bases). The CDR3 consists of 15 residues. Germline V lookup: CDR1 SGHVS, CDR2 FQNEAQ. V lost 3 bases to trimming and J lost 1 base, with 9 bases between them. As DNA, the CDR3 is TGTGCCAGCAGCTTTATGGGACAAACTAATGAAAAACTGTTTTTT. This codes for CASSFMGQTNEKLFF.

The chain couples TRBV7-9 to TRBJ2-1, with D maybe TRBD2 (6 bases). Trimming cost V 1 base and J 1 base, with 14 bases left between them. Germline CDR1 and CDR2: SEHNR and FQNEAQ (reference sequence). This CDR3 is 17 amino acids long. In DNA, the CDR3 is TGTGCCAGCAGCTTAGTTCGTGGGACTGCGTCCTACAATGAGCAGTTCTTC. Translating gives CASSLVRGTASYNEQFF.

V and J are TRBV4-2 and TRBJ2-7; 7 bases are shared with TRBD2. V dropped 0 bases and J dropped 3; count of bases not matched to a gene: 2. From germline, CDR1 is LGHNA and CDR2 YNFKEQ. The CDR3 loop spans 14 amino acids. The CDR3 is CASSQDGGIYEQYF. The DNA of the CDR3 is TGTGCCAGCAGCCAAGACGGGGGGATCTACGAGCAGTACTTC.

The rearrangement uses TRBV6-2 or TRBV6-3 and TRBJ2-1; 9 bases fit TRBD2. J gave up 3 bases and V 6 bases, and 3 bases lay outside the gene matches. This CDR3 spans 14 amino acids. CDR1 is MNHEY and CDR2 is SVGEGT in the germline V gene. In nucleotides, the CDR3 is TGTGCCAGCAGCTCTAGCGGGGTCTACAATGAGCAGTTCTTC. Translating gives CASSSSGVYNEQFF.

This rearrangement joins TRBV24-1 to TRBJ2-5; TRBD1 matches 8 bases. This CDR3 is built from 15 residues. Germline loops: CDR1 KGHDR, CDR2 SFDVKD. After removal of 4 bases from V and 5 bases from J, the junction contained 8 bases not matched to a gene. The CDR3 bases are TGTGCCACCAGTGAGTCGACAGGGGAAGGGGAGACCCAGTACTTC. This gives the protein CATSESTGEGETQYF.

V usage is TRBV25-1 and J usage is TRBJ2-7, with no clear D. Between the trimmed V and J ends, which lost 3 bases and 4 bases, there was a span of 16 bases. Germline lookup yields CDR1 MGHDK and CDR2 SYGVNS. CDR3 length: 15 amino acids. CDR3 in DNA: TGTGCCAGCAGTGATCCGCGGAAAAGTGGATACGAGCAGTACTTC. It yields the protein CASSDPRKSGYEQYF.

The chain employs TRBV4-1 and TRBJ2-1; TRBD1 is a possible D gene (5 bases). Per germline, CDR1 MGHRA and CDR2 YSYEKL. Trimming shortened V by 0 bases and J by 6 bases, and 18 bases separated the two germline ends. The CDR3 consists of 17 residues. CDR3 region: CASSQEGRYGAFNEQFF. The CDR3 DNA sequence: TGCGCCAGCAGCCAAGAGGGGCGCTACGGAGCATTCAATGAGCAGTTCTTC.

The chain employs TRBV11-1 and TRBJ2-7; D possibly corresponds to TRBD2 (6 bases). V shed 1 base and J shed 2 bases, with 12 bases lying between them. This CDR3 contains 15 residues. The germline V gene has CDR1 SGHAT and CDR2 FQDESV (reference sequence). The CDR3 DNA reads TGTGCCAGCAGCTTAGATGGGACTGATGCCTACGAGCAGTACTTC. As protein: CASSLDGTDAYEQYF.

V usage is TRBV18 and J usage is TRBJ2-7, with TRBD1 as a possible D gene (6 bases). V was shortened by 3 bases and J by 3 bases, with 9 bases between the two germline ends. The CDR3 covers 13 residues. Per germline, CDR1 KGHSH and CDR2 LQKENI. CDR3 residues: CASSPAQGYEQYF. The CDR3 coding sequence is TGTGCCAGCTCACCCGCACAGGGCTACGAGCAGTACTTC.

The chain is built from TRBV7-8 and TRBJ2-7; 12 positions match TRBD2. The CDR3 covers 17 residues. The V gene end was trimmed by 5 bases and the J gene end by 3 bases; junction bases not matched to a gene: 11. Per the germline V gene, CDR1 is SGHVS and CDR2 is FQNEAQ. CDR3 loop: CASSLWTSGVVSYEQYF. CDR3 coding DNA: TGTGCCAGCAGCCTTTGGACTAGCGGGGTAGTGAGCTACGAGCAGTACTTC.